This T cell receptor (beta chain) was sequenced for a study of shared clonotypes between healthy human individuals. General study points: A handful of donors showed sharing of approximately 5% of naive CD4 clonotypes. Among the subsets, naive ones generally showed larger estimated richness than memory ones. Non-shared clonotypes displayed generation probabilities falling below those of clonotypes present in all four donors.

In its sample, this clone was seen once. Its antigen remains unidentified. V shed 0 bases and J shed 0 bases, with 6 bases lying between them. Germline loops: CDR1 SGHAT, CDR2 FQNNGV. The CDR3 is 15 residues long. Sorted-subset replicate PCR reactions contained roughly 210 ng DNA, corresponding to about 30,000 T cell genomes. Sequencing was performed with immunoSEQ multiplex PCR; in TCRdb, only in-frame clones are kept and a portion is missing. The table lists about 380,000 clones, about 96% of them singletons. Sequencing was performed on memory CD8+ T cells sorted from blood. Described subset: CD45RO+ cells pooled with CCR7-negative TemRA cells. The chain employs TRBV11-2 and TRBJ1-5; D is unclear. This TCR was sampled from a young man in good health. Here the CDR3 DNA reads TGTGCCAGCAGCTTAGACGGCTATAGCAATCAGCCCCAGCATTTT. This translates into CASSLDGYSNQPQHF. The complete variable domain, with remaining parts taken from reference TRBV11-2 and TRBJ1-5, reads EAGVAQSPRYKIIEKRQSVAFWCNPISGHATLYWYQQILGQGPKLLIQFQNNGVVDDSQLPKDRFSAERLKGVDSTLKIQPAKLEDSAVYLCASSLDGYSNQPQHFGDGTRLSIL.